The next 17 T cell receptor beta chains were all read from a single sample in a study of metastatic and nonmetastatic thyroid tumors. No treatment had been given to any patient before thyroid surgery. TCRdb recomputed clones from the PCR reads via MiXCR. Among roughly 34,000 clones, about 40% were seen once, and the ten largest hold over 20%. The specimen sequenced was tumor tissue. All receptors come from a female donor with papillary thyroid cancer or a benign thyroid nodule (not recorded which). Some clones in this sample may be carry-over from other donors' samples.

This clone qualifies as medium-sized. V and J are TRBV27 and TRBJ1-1; D unresolved. The germline gives CDR1 MNHEY, CDR2 SMNVEV (reference sequence). The ends were cut back, 3 bases at V and 7 bases at J, with 15 bases in the middle. CDR3 length: 14 amino acids. The DNA for the CDR3 is TGTGCCAGCAGTTTTTCTCGGCGCGGGAGTGAAGCTTTCTTT. It specifies CASSFSRRGSEAFF.

This clone has just a few counts. The chain couples TRBV6-1 to TRBJ1-6; D is perhaps TRBD1 (5 bases). The CDR3 sequence is 16 residues long. Germline-derived CDR1 and CDR2 are MNHNS and SASEGT. V lost 6 bases and J lost 8, with 20 bases in between. CDR3 residues: CASRLDGAAGYSPLHF. CDR3 nucleotides: TGTGCCAGCAGACTGGACGGGGCCGCCGGGTATTCACCCCTCCACTTT.

At least ten counts were recorded for this clone. A much larger clone lies a single base off, so this may be a read error. The chain uses TRBV5-1 and TRBJ1-2, with D hard to call. The V gene's germline CDR1 is SGHRS and CDR2 YFSETQ. The CDR3 is made up of 12 amino acids. The ends were cut back, 7 bases at V and 13 bases at J, with 20 bases in the middle. The CDR3 bases are TGCGCCAGCGGTTCCAGCGGTCACCCGAGCACCTTC. Amino acid sequence: CASGSSGHPSTF.

The J gene is TRBJ2-2, the V gene TRBV5-1, with TRBD1 matching over 10 bases. Germline V gene data show CDR1 as SGHRS and CDR2 as YFSETQ. The CDR3 sequence is 16 residues long. V trimming: 0 bases; J trimming: 5 bases; junction bases outside the gene matches: 4. The CDR3 spells CASSLDAGQGTGELFF. DNA for the CDR3: TGCGCCAGCAGCTTGGACGCGGGACAGGGGACCGGGGAGCTGTTTTTT.

The V gene is TRBV20-1, the J gene TRBJ1-6, with 10 bases identical to TRBD1. This CDR3 spans 14 amino acids. Germline trimming cut 2 bases from V and 9 bases from J; bases unmatched to any gene: 4. Germline V CDR1 and CDR2: DFQATT, SNEGSKA (reference sequence). The CDR3 bases are TGCAGTGCTAGACAGACAGGGGGCCGTTCACCCCTCCACTTT. Protein: CSARQTGGRSPLHF.

The sample holds a few counts of this clone. Other DNA sequences in the sample encode the same CDR3. Here the CDR3 reads CASSDRGGPYEQYF. The CDR3, as DNA: TGTGCCAGCAGTGACAGGGGAGGACCGTACGAGCAGTACTTC. This rearrangement joins TRBV6-1 to TRBJ2-7; possibly TRBD1 or TRBD2 for D (6 bases each). The length of the CDR3 is 14 residues. Germline-derived CDR1 and CDR2 are MNHNS and SASEGT. Trimming took 3 bases from V and 4 from J, leaving 13 bases between them.

A few counts support this clone. The V call is TRBV28, the J call TRBJ2-7, with TRBD1 matching over 7 bases. The CDR3 covers 19 residues. J lost 5 bases, V lost 3 bases, and 22 bases had no gene match. From germline, CDR1 is MDHEN and CDR2 SYDVKM. CDR3 in DNA: TGTGCCAGCAGTTTTCACCTCCTAACGCCGACAGGGATTTCCCACGAGCAGTACTTC. Translated, it gives CASSFHLLTPTGISHEQYF.

This clone was observed a few times. V is TRBV27 and J is TRBJ1-6; 9 nucleotides line up with TRBD1. This CDR3 has 15 residues. Germline trimming cut 7 bases from V and 8 bases from J; bases unmatched to any gene: 9. Looked up from germline, CDR1 is MNHEY and CDR2 is SMNVEV (reference sequence). CDR3 in amino acids: CASNPTGGGYSPLHF. Here the CDR3 DNA reads TGTGCCAGCAACCCAACAGGGGGCGGCTATTCACCCCTCCACTTT.

This clone has more than one count but fewer than ten. The rearrangement links TRBV6-4 to TRBJ1-5, with D perhaps matching TRBD1 (5 bases). The CDR3 extends over 13 amino acids. V lost 11 bases, J lost 0 bases, and 11 bases lay in between. CDR1 and CDR2 from the germline V gene are MRHNA and SNTAGT. Here the CDR3 DNA reads TGTGCCGGCGGGGGTTATAGCAATCAGCCCCAGCATTTT. Translating it yields CAGGGYSNQPQHF.

V gene TRBV15 combines with J gene TRBJ2-2; D may be TRBD1 or TRBD2 (5 bases each). This CDR3 is built from 15 residues. Germline V CDR1 and CDR2: LNHNV, YYDKDF (reference sequence). Trimming took 2 bases from V and 0 from J, leaving 7 bases between them. CDR3 in DNA: TGTGCCACCAGCAGATGGGGGACGAACACCGGGGAGCTGTTTTTT. It is translated as CATSRWGTNTGELFF.

This clone was counted between two and nine times. The V and J genes are TRBV4-1 and TRBJ1-5; possibly TRBD1 for D (6 bases). Trimming removed 1 base from V and 2 bases from J, with 15 bases in between. CDR1 MGHRA and CDR2 YSYEKL come from the germline V gene. The CDR3 consists of 17 residues. Here the CDR3 reads CASSQGSGALGNQPQHF. For the CDR3, the DNA is TGCGCCAGCAGCCAAGGTTCAGGGGCGTTGGGCAATCAGCCCCAGCATTTT.

This chain connects TRBV6-2 or TRBV6-3 to TRBJ1-5, with D possibly TRBD1 on 6 matching bases. The CDR3 has 14 amino acids. The V gene lost 6 bases and the J gene lost 5 bases, with 14 bases spanning the gap. Germline CDR1 is MNHEY and CDR2 is SVGEGT. The CDR3 sequence: CASREPQGYQPQHF. Here the CDR3 DNA reads TGTGCCAGCAGAGAGCCTCAGGGGTATCAGCCCCAGCATTTT.

This sequence joins TRBV6-6 and TRBJ1-1; 7 bases map to TRBD1. Trimming took 2 bases from V and 2 from J; bases not matched to a gene: 2. Germline V CDR1 and CDR2: MNHNY, SVGAGI (reference sequence). This CDR3 contains 14 residues. CDR3 nucleotide sequence: TGTGCCAGCAGTTACGGGACAGCTAACACTGAAGCTTTCTTT. Translated, it gives CASSYGTANTEAFF.

The chain links TRBV7-1 to TRBJ2-1; 14 bases fit TRBD2. TRBV7-1 is designated an ORF whose function remains uncertain. J gave up 8 bases and V 3 bases, and 15 bases lay outside the gene matches. The CDR3 has 19 residues. CDR3 sequence reads: CASSSILSSGTSGSDEQFF. CDR3 coding DNA: TGTGCCAGCAGCTCCATCTTAAGCTCCGGGACTAGCGGGAGTGATGAGCAGTTCTTC.

The rearrangement links TRBV4-1 to TRBJ1-1; D might be TRBD1 (6 bases). This CDR3 spans 16 amino acids. V was pared by 3 bases and J by 1 base, with 15 bases between. CDR1 is MGHRA and CDR2 is YSYEKL in the germline V gene. CDR3 nucleotide sequence: TGCGCCAGCAGCCAGTCTACAGCAGGGGAGAACACTGAAGCTTTCTTT. Its translation: CASSQSTAGENTEAFF.

The chain employs TRBV28 and TRBJ1-1; maybe TRBD1 (5 bases). Germline CDR1 and CDR2: MDHEN and SYDVKM. Trimming took off 7 bases at V and 1 base at J, with 13 bases between the two ends. CDR3 length: 14 residues. The CDR3 is CASIYRTANTEAFF. The CDR3 nucleotides read TGTGCCAGCATTTACAGGACCGCGAACACTGAAGCTTTCTTT.

This clone was counted between two and nine times. The rearrangement joins TRBV19 to TRBJ1-1; D remains ambiguous. The V gene lost 3 bases and the J gene lost 7 bases, with 12 bases spanning the gap. Germline V gene sequence: CDR1 LNHDA, CDR2 SQIVND (reference sequence). This CDR3 is 13 amino acids long. The CDR3 sequence is CASSISGKIEAFF. CDR3 sequence (DNA): TGTGCCAGTAGTATTTCCGGCAAAATTGAAGCTTTCTTT. The variable domain in full, with the rest retrieved from reference TRBV19 and TRBJ1-1, is DGGITQSPKYLFRKEGQNVTLSCEQNLNHDAMYWYRQDPGQGLRLIYYSQIVNDFQKGDIAEGYSVSREKKESFPLTVTSAQKNPTAFYLCASSISGKIEAFFGQGTRLTVV.